These 19 T cell receptor beta chains came from one sample sequenced in a study of neurological immune-mediated disorders. TCRdb itself ran the 5' RACE reads through MiXCR, one entry per CDR3 protein. Here the sample spans 50,000 to 70,000 distinct CDR3 sequences, 4.5% being singletons. Sequencing was performed on PBMCs. These receptors were collected from a man aged 30-40 years with multiple sclerosis.

The V gene is TRBV5-1, the J gene TRBJ2-3; no definite D call. Per the germline V gene, CDR1 is SGHRS and CDR2 is YFSETQ. The ends were cut back, 2 bases at V and 6 bases at J, with 13 bases in the middle. The CDR3 is 14 residues long. CDR3 loop: CASSLPATRDTQYF. The CDR3, as DNA: TGCGCCAGCAGCTTACCCGCTACCAGGGATACGCAGTATTTT.

This clonotype appeared many times. CDR3 sequence: CASSLEPFDQPQHF. The CDR3 DNA reads as TGCGCCAGCAGCTTGGAACCGTTCGACCAGCCCCAGCATTTT. V is TRBV5-1 and J is TRBJ1-5; D not resolved. Trimming stripped 0 bases from V and 7 bases from J, with 11 bases between. The CDR3 totals 14 residues. Per the germline V gene, CDR1 is SGHRS and CDR2 is YFSETQ.

In this sample, this clonotype turned up many times. V usage is TRBV5-1 and J usage is TRBJ1-2; the match to TRBD1 covers 7 bases. Trimming took 4 bases from V and 7 from J; bases not matched to a gene: 10. Germline V gives CDR1 SGHRS, CDR2 YFSETQ. The CDR3 runs 14 residues. CDR3 coding DNA: TGCGCCAGCAGCAAAGACAGGGATCGTGGTGGCTACACCTTC. Its protein is CASSKDRDRGGYTF. Full variable domain (missing parts from reference TRBV5-1 and TRBJ1-2): KAGVTQTPRYLIKTRGQQVTLSCSPISGHRSVSWYQQTPGQGLQFLFEYFSETQRNKGNFPGRFSGRQFSNSRSEMNVSTLELGDSALYLCASSKDRDRGGYTFGSGTRLTVV.

This clonotype was found many times. The V call is TRBV3-1, the J call TRBJ2-2; D ambiguous. The CDR3 is 17 residues long. Per the germline V gene, CDR1 is LGHDT and CDR2 is YNNKEL (reference sequence). The V end lost 4 bases, the J end lost 0 bases, and 15 bases lay between the germline ends. CDR3 region: CASSPTPTMTNTGELFF. CDR3 in DNA: TGTGCCAGCAGCCCGACCCCCACTATGACGAACACCGGGGAGCTGTTTTTT. Complete variable domain (other parts from reference TRBV3-1 and TRBJ2-2): DTAVSQTPKYLVTQMGNDKSIKCEQNLGHDTMYWYKQDSKKFLKIMFSYNNKELIINETVPNRFSPKSPDKAHLNLHINSLELGDSAVYFCASSPTPTMTNTGELFFGEGSRLTVL.

Concerning this clonotype itself: The junction departs from the called germline gene at one end, perhaps through a read error. The V call is TRBV5-1, the J call TRBJ1-6; TRBD1 might be the D (5 bases). Germline V gene lookup returns CDR1 SGHRS and CDR2 YFSETQ. The CDR3 has 14 residues. The CDR3 protein is CASSLGGDRSPLNF. CDR3 nucleotide sequence: TGCGCCAGCAGCTTGGGAGGGGATCGATCACCCCTCAACTTT.

In this sample, this clonotype turned up many times. The J gene is TRBJ1-2, the V gene TRBV3-1; D perhaps matches TRBD1 (6 bases). Germline CDR1 LGHDT, CDR2 YNNKEL (reference sequence). Trimming took off 0 bases at V and 8 bases at J, with 13 bases between the two ends. The CDR3 sequence is 14 residues long. CDR3 in DNA: TGTGCCAGCAGCCAAGATCTACAGGGACGGGGCTACACCTTC. It specifies CASSQDLQGRGYTF.

This clonotype has ten or more counts. The chain recombines TRBV6-2 or TRBV6-3 with TRBJ2-7, with D possibly being TRBD1 or TRBD2 (5 bases each). V lost 7 bases to trimming and J lost 2 bases, with 12 bases between them. From germline, CDR1 is MNHEY and CDR2 SVGEGT. The CDR3 totals 13 residues. The CDR3 region is CASTERGPYEQYF. In DNA, the CDR3 is TGTGCCAGCACCGAACGGGGACCCTACGAGCAGTACTTC.

This sequence joins TRBV10-2 and TRBJ1-2; 9 bases are shared with TRBD1. This CDR3 is 13 amino acids long. V shed 5 bases, J shed 4 bases, and the junction held 2 bases outside the gene matches. Germline CDR1 is WSHSY and CDR2 is SAAADI. This CDR3 is CASSLDRGYGYTF. As DNA, the CDR3 is TGCGCCAGCAGTCTGGACAGGGGCTATGGCTACACCTTC.

In regard to this clonotype: One base away lies a much larger clone, so this may be a sequencing read error. Because the CDR3 is missing its conserved closing phenylalanine or tryptophan, this is likely a read error. V gene TRBV29-1 combines with J gene TRBJ1-5; D is perhaps TRBD1 (5 bases). Germline CDR1 SQVTM, CDR2 ANQGSEA. This CDR3 spans 14 amino acids. The germline V and J ends were trimmed by 7 bases and 1 base, with 14 bases remaining between them. The CDR3 sequence is CSALGDTSNQPQHI. CDR3 DNA sequence: TGCAGCGCTCTAGGGGATACCAGCAATCAGCCCCAGCATATT.

This clonotype was found a few times. The rearrangement joins TRBV5-1 to TRBJ1-1; D is unresolved. Trimming pared 4 bases from V and 0 bases from J, leaving 16 bases between. Germline lookup yields CDR1 SGHRS and CDR2 YFSETQ. The length of the CDR3 is 16 residues. CDR3 DNA: TGCGCCAGCAGCCGGGCCGTTCAAACCCTGAACACTGAAGCTTTCTTT. As protein: CASSRAVQTLNTEAFF. Combining the CDR3 with reference TRBV5-1 and TRBJ1-1 gives the whole variable domain KAGVTQTPRYLIKTRGQQVTLSCSPISGHRSVSWYQQTPGQGLQFLFEYFSETQRNKGNFPGRFSGRQFSNSRSEMNVSTLELGDSALYLCASSRAVQTLNTEAFFGQGTRLTVV.

This clonotype was detected only a few times. The chain links TRBV27 to TRBJ1-2; 7 bases match TRBD1. Trimming removed 5 bases from V and 7 bases from J; junction bases left unmatched: 10. The CDR3 is 14 amino acids. Germline V gene lookup returns CDR1 MNHEY and CDR2 SMNVEV (reference sequence). The CDR3 DNA reads as TGTGCCAGCAGTCCCAGGCCCACAGGGGCTGGCTACACCTTC. As protein: CASSPRPTGAGYTF.

This clonotype was observed many times. The rearrangement links TRBV9 to TRBJ2-4; 8 positions match TRBD1. Germline CDR1 reads SGDLS; CDR2 reads YYNGEE. This CDR3 spans 13 amino acids. V dropped 3 bases and J dropped 9; count of bases not matched to a gene: 5. The CDR3 coding sequence is TGTGCCAGCAGCGAGACAGGGGCGGGCATTCAGTACTTC. As protein: CASSETGAGIQYF. The complete variable domain, with remaining parts taken from reference TRBV9 and TRBJ2-4, reads DSGVTQTPKHLITATGQRVTLRCSPRSGDLSVYWYQQSLDQGLQFLIQYYNGEERAKGNILERFSAQQFPDLHSELNLSSLELGDSALYFCASSETGAGIQYFGAGTRLSVL.

In its sample, this clonotype was seen many times. The chain employs TRBV5-1 and TRBJ2-5; D unclear. Germline V lookup: CDR1 SGHRS, CDR2 YFSETQ. With 1 base removed from V and 1 base from J, the gap between germline ends came to 11 bases. The CDR3 has 15 residues. CDR3 bases: TGCGCCAGCAGCTTGCGGGCACCCTCCCAAGAGACCCAGTACTTC. This gives the protein CASSLRAPSQETQYF.

Only a few counts were recorded for this clonotype. The chain carries TRBV5-1 and TRBJ1-1; D is ambiguous. Germline V gene data show CDR1 as SGHRS and CDR2 as YFSETQ. Trimming pared 6 bases from V and 1 base from J, leaving 13 bases between. CDR3 length: 14 residues. The CDR3 sequence: CASNRAVPNTEAFF. Written as DNA, the CDR3 is TGCGCCAGCAACCGAGCGGTTCCGAACACTGAAGCTTTCTTT.

The J gene is TRBJ2-6, the V gene TRBV24-1; no definite D call. From germline, CDR1 is KGHDR and CDR2 SFDVKD. CDR3 length: 18 residues. Trimming left V 2 bases short and J 4 bases short, with 17 bases between. CDR3 amino acids: CATSDSWQAKAGANVLTF. Written as DNA, the CDR3 is TGTGCCACCAGTGATTCGTGGCAGGCGAAGGCGGGGGCCAACGTCCTGACTTTC.

This clonotype was seen a few times. The chain couples TRBV18 to TRBJ2-3; D uncertain. Trimming pared 3 bases from V and 0 bases from J, leaving 7 bases between. Per germline, CDR1 KGHSH and CDR2 LQKENI. The CDR3 sequence is 14 residues long. The CDR3 sequence: CASSPSASTDTQYF. CDR3 DNA sequence: TGTGCCAGCTCACCGTCGGCAAGCACAGATACGCAGTATTTT.

This clonotype was counted ten times or more. The chain links TRBV20-1 to TRBJ2-4; D is possibly TRBD1 (5 bases). CDR1 is DFQATT, CDR2 SNEGSKA, per germline (reference sequence). With 3 bases removed from V and 8 bases from J, the gap between germline ends came to 14 bases. The CDR3 loop spans 13 amino acids. The CDR3 nucleotides are TGCAGTGCTAGTAAGGGGCCTGGGGACATTCAGTACTTC. Translation: CSASKGPGDIQYF.

The table lists this clonotype with many counts. The V call is TRBV4-1, the J call TRBJ2-7; TRBD2 aligns across 7 bases. Germline V gene data show CDR1 as MGHRA and CDR2 as YSYEKL. The CDR3 is 19 residues long. Germline trimming cut 2 bases from V and 1 base from J; bases unmatched to any gene: 17. CDR3 nucleotide sequence: TGCGCCAGCAGCCAATTAGGCGGGGCTAGCGGTTTTCGTTCCTACGAGCAGTACTTC. This gives the protein CASSQLGGASGFRSYEQYF.

Ten or more counts support this clonotype. The gene calls are TRBV28 and TRBJ1-2; 7 bases map to TRBD1. Looked up from germline, CDR1 is MDHEN and CDR2 is SYDVKM. After removal of 8 bases from V and 5 bases from J, the junction contained 8 bases not matched to a gene. The length of the CDR3 is 13 residues. CDR3 in DNA: TGTGCCAGCCAGACCGGGACAGATTATGGCTACACCTTC. This codes for CASQTGTDYGYTF.